The rows below give T cell receptor beta chains drawn from one sample of a study of T cell responses to AZD1222 COVID-19 vaccine. Measured with immunoSEQ multiplex PCR; TCRdb has only the in-frame clones, and not every one. The top ten hold roughly 2.5% of the sample, which has approximately 180,000 clones, more than 80% seen once. Specimen: peripheral blood, collected on day 0 of AZD1222 vaccination. The receptors shown here come from an adult in good health. CDR3s include the opening cysteine and the closing phenylalanine or tryptophan. The D gene is left open where the match is weak. The size of a clone is reported for some rows only, either as once, few or many, or as a class for expanded clones.

abundance	v_gene	j_gene	d_gene	CDR3aa	CDR3nt
.	TRBV5-1	TRBJ2-7	.	CASSLDIVAVKYF	TGCGCCAGCAGCTTGGACATTGTGGCAGTCAAGTACTTC
once	TRBV3-1/TRBV3-2	TRBJ2-1	.	CASSQDLGGSYNEQFF	TGTGCCAGCAGCCAAGATTTGGGGGGCTCCTACAATGAGCAGTTCTTC
.	TRBV5-1	TRBJ2-3	TRBD2	CASSLAGGDVSDTQYF	TGCGCCAGCAGCTTGGCTGGGGGGGATGTCTCAGATACGCAGTATTTT
.	TRBV15	TRBJ1-6	.	CATRTRSTYNSPLHF	TGTGCCACCAGAACACGGTCGACTTATAATTCACCCCTCCACTTT
.	TRBV7-9	TRBJ2-5	.	CASSLGLVAQETQYF	TGTGCCAGCAGCTTAGGATTAGTGGCCCAAGAGACCCAGTACTTC
once	TRBV12-3/TRBV12-4	TRBJ2-1	.	CASSFQTYNEQFF	TGTGCCAGCAGTTTCCAAACTTACAATGAGCAGTTCTTC
.	TRBV18	TRBJ1-6	.	CASSPGRGDSPLHF	TGTGCCAGCTCACCTGGACGGGGGGACTCACCCCTCCACTTT
once	TRBV19	TRBJ2-1	TRBD1	CASSPRTGVREQFF	TGTGCCAGTAGTCCCCGGACAGGGGTCCGAGAGCAGTTCTTC
.	TRBV10-3	TRBJ2-3	TRBD1	CAISESVPILLGQLTDTQYF	TGTGCCATCAGTGAGTCTGTTCCCATCCTTTTGGGACAGCTCACAGATACGCAGTATTTT
.	TRBV2	TRBJ1-1	.	CASSVSVSPARAFF	TGTGCCAGCAGTGTATCGGTCAGCCCGGCGCGGGCTTTCTTT
.	TRBV19	TRBJ1-2	.	CAGGEKGGYGYTF	TGTGCCGGGGGCGAGAAAGGGGGCTATGGCTACACCTTC
few	TRBV4-1	TRBJ1-1	.	CASSQDGAPWAFF	TGCGCCAGCAGCCAAGACGGGGCCCCTTGGGCTTTCTTT
once	TRBV7-9	TRBJ2-1	.	CASRTGRYNEQFF	TGTGCCAGCAGGACAGGCCGTTACAATGAGCAGTTCTTC